The rows below give T cell receptor beta chains drawn from one sample of a study of follicular helper T cells after annual influenza vaccination. The protocol was immunoSEQ multiplex PCR, while the TCRdb copy is restricted to in-frame clones and leaves out a portion. The sample lists fewer than 750 clones; roughly 77% were seen once. The sample in question was CXCR5+ CD38+ circulating T follicular helper cells from blood, obtained 7 days after influenza vaccination. The source is an adult who received the influenza vaccine. The CDR3 runs from the conserved cysteine through the conserved F or W. Each record gives: CDR3 DNA, CDR3 protein, V gene, D gene, J gene, clone size. D genes are given only for firm matches. Not every row has a clone size; where given, it reads once, few, many or a size class.

TGCAGCGGCGATTCAGGGGGCGGTACTGAAGCTTTCTTT CSGDSGGGTEAFF TRBV29-1 TRBD1 TRBJ1-1 once
TGTGCCAGCAGTGAAGGGACAGGAGCTGACACAGATACGCAGTATTTT CASSEGTGADTDTQYF TRBV6-1 TRBD1 TRBJ2-3 -
TGTGCCAGCACTTCGGCAGCAGGGGGCAGGGAGACCCAGTACTTC CASTSAAGGRETQYF TRBV6-1 TRBD1 TRBJ2-5 -
TGTGCCAGCAGCCCGTATAGCGGGCCACCCTACAATGAGCAGTTCTTC CASSPYSGPPYNEQFF TRBV7-2 TRBD2 TRBJ2-1 -
TGTGCCAGCGGACAGCAAGAGACCCAGTACTTC CASGQQETQYF TRBV6-5 - TRBJ2-5 -
TGTGCCAGCAGCGCCTACGGGCAGAGAAACACCGGGGAGCTGTTTTTT CASSAYGQRNTGELFF TRBV5-5 - TRBJ2-2 -
TGTGCCAGCAGCTCCGCCCAGGGGATGGGGGGCACCATATATTTT CASSSAQGMGGTIYF TRBV7-9 - TRBJ1-3 -
TGTGCCAGCAGTGGGGGGACCCTCCTCGGAACTGAAGCTTTCTTT CASSGGTLLGTEAFF TRBV28 - TRBJ1-1 -
TGCAGCGTGATGAGACAGCAGAAGAACACTGAAGCTTTCTTT CSVMRQQKNTEAFF TRBV29-1 - TRBJ1-1 -
TGTGCCAGCAGTCGCAGCGGCACGCGAGCTTTCTTT CASSRSGTRAFF TRBV6-6 - TRBJ1-1 -